A single T cell receptor beta chain is shown here with its context. Its specificity is not known. These data originate in a study of identical twins. Broader study findings: Invariant MAIT and iNKT cells are populations that could partly confound zero-insertion analyses. The study found that models underestimated out-of-frame TCR alpha sharing in monozygotic twins. For cord blood, abundant beta clonotypes had fewer insertions, unlike memory repertoires, which showed none.

Germline V gene data show CDR1 as MDHEN and CDR2 as SYDVKM. Trimming left V 8 bases short and J 5 bases short, with 18 bases between. The CDR3 has 14 amino acids. TCRdb used MiXCR to reprocess the 5' RACE reads, holding one entry per CDR3 protein. Of 1.5 million to 2 million distinct CDR3 sequences listed, under 35% are singletons. Donors were all healthy Caucasians. This rearrangement joins TRBV28 to TRBJ1-2, with a weak D call TRBD1 (6 bases). The material sequenced was cord blood. This TCR was sampled from a newborn girl in good health. The CDR3 loop is CASAIRQAPYGYTF. The CDR3 DNA sequence: TGTGCCAGCGCTATAAGACAGGCACCTTATGGCTACACCTTC.